The 27 T cell receptor beta chains reported below all come from one sample, sequenced in a study of CD8+ T cells in alopecia areata. TCR sequencing used cDNA made by reverse transcription of extracted RNA. Libraries were prepared by immunoSEQ multiplex PCR; TCRdb keeps only in-frame clonotypes and omits some of them. The sample comprises 150,000 to 200,000 clones, 67% of which are singletons, and roughly an eighth rests with the top ten. This material consisted of CD8+ T cells sorted from blood, taken at week 0. These receptors all come from a human donor with alopecia areata.

A few counts support this clone. This chain joins TRBV4-1 and TRBJ1-1; D gene unclear. V lost 4 bases and J lost 1, with 10 bases in between. The CDR3 has 14 residues. CDR1 MGHRA and CDR2 YSYEKL come from the germline V gene. CDR3 sequence: CASSPRRANTEAFF. In DNA, the CDR3 is TGCGCCAGCAGCCCCCGGAGGGCGAACACTGAAGCTTTCTTT.

V gene TRBV7-9 combines with J gene TRBJ1-2; D not resolved. CDR1 and CDR2 (germline): SEHNR, FQNEAQ (reference sequence). V was pared by 3 bases and J by 5 bases, with 4 bases between. The CDR3 runs 11 residues. The CDR3 coding sequence is TGTGCCAGCAGCTTGAGATATGGCTACACCTTC. Its translation is CASSLRYGYTF.

This clone was observed a handful of times. The same CDR3 also results from other DNA sequences found in this sample. The chain links TRBV29-1 to TRBJ2-7; D unclear. Germline V CDR1 and CDR2: SQVTM, ANQGSEA. V was cut by 1 base and J by 3 bases, with 7 bases left in between. CDR3 size: 12 residues. The CDR3: CSVEGRNYEQYF. In DNA, the CDR3 is TGCAGCGTTGAAGGCAGGAACTACGAGCAGTACTTC.

The V call is TRBV12-5, the J call TRBJ2-7; D is perhaps TRBD1 (5 bases). Trimming removed 6 bases at V and 2 bases at J, with 17 bases between. Per germline, CDR1 LGHNT and CDR2 FRNRAP. The CDR3 covers 15 residues. Here the CDR3 DNA reads TGTGCTAGTGGCCTCCCCGACAGACCTACCTACGAGCAGTACTTC. Translating it yields CASGLPDRPTYEQYF.

The chain uses TRBV5-1 and TRBJ2-1; weak D call: TRBD1 (5 bases). Germline assignment: CDR1 SGHRS and CDR2 YFSETQ. Trimming took 1 base from V and 9 from J, leaving 11 bases between them. This CDR3 spans 13 amino acids. CDR3: CASSLRAGFEQFF. CDR3 nucleotides: TGCGCCAGCAGCTTGCGCGCAGGGTTTGAGCAGTTCTTC.

This clone was seen only a few times. The chain employs TRBV14 and TRBJ2-1; a possible D gene is TRBD1 (6 bases). CDR3 size: 14 residues. V gave up 1 base and J gave up 14 bases, with 18 bases separating them. Germline CDR1 and CDR2: SGHDN and FVKESK. The CDR3 here is CASSQGEDRGQKFF. As DNA, the CDR3 is TGTGCCAGCAGCCAAGGAGAGGACCGGGGACAAAAGTTCTTC.

In this sample, this clone turned up once. The V and J genes are TRBV7-9 and TRBJ1-2, with no clear D. V dropped 3 bases and J dropped 0 bases, with 8 bases sitting between them. In germline, CDR1 is SEHNR, CDR2 FQNEAQ (reference sequence). The CDR3 length is 14 residues. CDR3 sequence reads: CASSFGSTNYGYTF. CDR3 DNA sequence: TGTGCCAGCAGCTTCGGGTCTACTAACTATGGCTACACCTTC.

The V call is TRBV4-1, the J call TRBJ2-7; tentative D call: TRBD1 (7 bases). Germline V gives CDR1 MGHRA, CDR2 YSYEKL. The CDR3 consists of 14 residues. V was shortened by 0 bases and J by 7 bases, with 13 bases between the two germline ends. Here the CDR3 DNA reads TGCGCCAGCAGCCAAGATCGCAGGGGGGAAGAGCAGTACTTC. Translation gives CASSQDRRGEEQYF.

The CDR3 reads CASSFAGFGKNIQYF. DNA for the CDR3: TGTGCCAGCAGCTTTGCAGGGTTTGGCAAAAACATTCAGTACTTC. The rearrangement uses TRBV5-4 and TRBJ2-4; D may be TRBD1 (5 bases). From germline, CDR1 is SGHNT and CDR2 YYREEE (reference sequence). Trimming removed 2 bases at V and 3 bases at J, with 12 bases between. This CDR3 region has 15 residues.

The chain recombines TRBV15 with TRBJ2-5; D is possibly TRBD1 or TRBD2 (5 bases each). V gave up 1 base and J gave up 5 bases, with 14 bases separating them. Germline assignment: CDR1 LNHNV and CDR2 YYDKDF (reference sequence). CDR3 size: 15 residues. The CDR3 here is CATSRVRVRVETQYF. CDR3 nucleotide sequence: TGTGCCACCAGCAGAGTGAGGGTCAGGGTCGAGACCCAGTACTTC.

This chain uses TRBV27 with TRBJ1-6; D ambiguous. This CDR3 comprises 13 residues. CDR1 and CDR2 from the germline V gene are MNHEY and SMNVEV (reference sequence). V shed 5 bases and J shed 10 bases, with 12 bases lying between them. The CDR3 region has the DNA TGTGCCAGCAGTCCGGGATTCGGCTCACCCCTCCACTTT. Encoded protein: CASSPGFGSPLHF.

The rearrangement joins TRBV18 to TRBJ2-4; TRBD1 or TRBD2 may be the D gene (6 bases each). Germline V gene lookup returns CDR1 KGHSH and CDR2 LQKENI. V was shortened by 4 bases and J by 3 bases, with 16 bases between the two germline ends. This CDR3 contains 16 residues. The CDR3 DNA reads as TGTGCCAGCTCACTGACCGGGGGCCGCGGCAAAAACATTCAGTACTTC. It translates to CASSLTGGRGKNIQYF.

This clone was counted once. This chain connects TRBV19 to TRBJ2-1; the match to TRBD2 covers 8 bases. Germline CDR1 is LNHDA and CDR2 is SQIVND (reference sequence). Unmatched junction bases numbered 8, after V lost 3 bases and J lost 7 bases. This CDR3 comprises 15 residues. The DNA for the CDR3 is TGTGCCAGTAGTATCTGGGCGGGGGGCGGTAATGAGCAGTTCTTC. Protein: CASSIWAGGGNEQFF.

The chain employs TRBV14 and TRBJ2-5; D gene uncertain. Germline loops: CDR1 SGHDN, CDR2 FVKESK. The CDR3 covers 12 residues. With 3 bases removed from V and 7 bases from J, the gap between germline ends came to 9 bases. CDR3 in DNA: TGTGCCAGCAGCCATCACCTACGGACCCAGTACTTC. It is translated as CASSHHLRTQYF.

The J gene is TRBJ1-4, the V gene TRBV4-1; D not certain. The CDR3 is 14 amino acids. Germline assignment: CDR1 MGHRA and CDR2 YSYEKL. Trimming shortened V by 0 bases and J by 7 bases, and 9 bases separated the two germline ends. CDR3 bases: TGCGCCAGCAGCCAAGATTATGGGGTTGAAAAACTGTTTTTT. Translation gives CASSQDYGVEKLFF.

V and J are TRBV9 and TRBJ2-7; TRBD1 aligns across 8 bases. This CDR3 region has 13 residues. CDR1 SGDLS and CDR2 YYNGEE come from the germline V gene. V shed 3 bases, J shed 2 bases, and the junction held 1 base outside the gene matches. The CDR3 protein is CASSGDRPYEQYF. Here the CDR3 DNA reads TGTGCCAGCAGCGGGGACAGGCCCTACGAGCAGTACTTC.

CDR3 nucleotide sequence: TGTGCCAGCAGCGAAGGGACAGGGGGCCCCTATAATTCACCCCTCCACTTT. Protein: CASSEGTGGPYNSPLHF. The chain uses TRBV25-1 and TRBJ1-6, with 12 bases fitting TRBD1. V shed 6 bases, J shed 2 bases, and the junction held 5 bases outside the gene matches. The CDR3 spans 17 residues. Germline V gene sequence: CDR1 MGHDK, CDR2 SYGVNS. Full variable domain (outside the CDR3, taken from reference TRBV25-1 and TRBJ1-6): EADIYQTPRYLVIGTGKKITLECSQTMGHDKMYWYQQDPGMELHLIHYSYGVNSTEKGDLSSESTVSRIRTEHFPLTLESARPSHTSQYLCASSEGTGGPYNSPLHFGNGTRLTVT.

V and J are TRBV7-8 and TRBJ1-1; D is undetermined. The V gene's germline CDR1 is SGHVS and CDR2 FQNEAQ. The CDR3 covers 12 residues. Trimming cost V 3 bases and J 7 bases, with 9 bases left between them. CDR3 DNA sequence: TGTGCCAGCAGCTTTATGGCAGATGAAGCTTTCTTT. Protein: CASSFMADEAFF.

This chain connects TRBV4-1 to TRBJ1-2; no firm D call. Trimming left V 1 base short and J 7 bases short, with 16 bases between. Germline V gene data show CDR1 as MGHRA and CDR2 as YSYEKL. This CDR3 comprises 15 residues. CDR3 protein: CASSQARPEVTGYTF. In DNA form, the CDR3 reads TGCGCCAGCAGCCAAGCCCGACCCGAAGTGACTGGCTACACCTTC.

The V gene is TRBV7-9, the J gene TRBJ1-5; no clear D. CDR3 size: 16 residues. V lost 5 bases, J lost 0 bases, and 14 bases lay in between. Germline V gene lookup returns CDR1 SEHNR and CDR2 FQNEAQ (reference sequence). CDR3 sequence reads: CASSLHPGDSNQPQHF. DNA of the CDR3: TGTGCCAGCAGCCTACACCCCGGGGATAGCAATCAGCCCCAGCATTTT.

This clone has more than one count but fewer than ten. The chain uses TRBV5-1 and TRBJ2-2; a weak D match, TRBD2 (6 bases). This CDR3 contains 13 residues. The V end lost 5 bases, the J end lost 4 bases, and 9 bases lay between the germline ends. From germline, CDR1 is SGHRS and CDR2 YFSETQ. The CDR3 DNA reads TGCGCCAGCAGTTGGGAGGCCACCGGGGAGCTGTTTTTT. Translated, it gives CASSWEATGELFF.

The gene calls are TRBV30 and TRBJ1-1, with D tentatively TRBD1 (5 bases). CDR3 length: 14 amino acids. Germline lookup yields CDR1 GTSNPN and CDR2 SVGIG (reference sequence). V was cut by 2 bases and J by 0 bases, with 10 bases left in between. CDR3 sequence (DNA): TGTGCCTGGAGTTTGTGGGGGTTGAACACTGAAGCTTTCTTT. This gives the protein CAWSLWGLNTEAFF.

The chain employs TRBV4-1 and TRBJ2-3; D may be TRBD1 (5 bases). The CDR3 covers 12 residues. V lost 2 bases to trimming and J lost 11 bases, with 11 bases between them. CDR1 and CDR2 from the germline V gene are MGHRA and YSYEKL. The CDR3 coding sequence is TGCGCCAGCAGCCAACCAAATACAGGGCAGTATTTT. Translation: CASSQPNTGQYF.

This chain uses TRBV9 with TRBJ1-2; unclear D gene. The V gene's germline CDR1 is SGDLS and CDR2 YYNGEE. The CDR3 totals 15 residues. V lost 3 bases and J lost 6, with 18 bases in between. The CDR3 sequence is CASSAIGFGGNGYTF. The CDR3 region has the DNA TGTGCCAGCAGCGCCATAGGGTTTGGAGGGAATGGCTACACCTTC. The full variable domain, its missing parts supplied by reference TRBV9 and TRBJ1-2, is DSGVTQTPKHLITATGQRVTLRCSPRSGDLSVYWYQQSLDQGLQFLIQYYNGEERAKGNILERFSAQQFPDLHSELNLSSLELGDSALYFCASSAIGFGGNGYTFGSGTRLTVV.

A single count supports this clone. The rearrangement links TRBV4-1 to TRBJ1-6; weak D call: TRBD1 (5 bases). This CDR3 is 15 amino acids long. Germline V gene lookup returns CDR1 MGHRA and CDR2 YSYEKL. The germline V and J ends were trimmed by 4 bases and 10 bases, with 17 bases remaining between them. The CDR3 sequence is CASSRDLGESSPLHF. The CDR3 DNA is TGCGCCAGCAGCCGAGATTTGGGGGAGAGCTCACCCCTCCACTTT.

This chain connects TRBV19 to TRBJ2-7, with TRBD2 as a possible D gene (6 bases). V dropped 6 bases and J dropped 10 bases, with 19 bases sitting between them. The CDR3 runs to 13 residues. Germline V gene lookup returns CDR1 LNHDA and CDR2 SQIVND (reference sequence). CDR3 nucleotides: TGTGCCAGTAGCATCCTTCCCGGGCGGGATCAGTACTTC. Amino acids: CASSILPGRDQYF.

This chain links TRBV11-2 with TRBJ2-7, with 10 bases lining up with TRBD1. CDR3 length: 13 residues. The V and J ends lost 5 bases and 4 bases, in that order; junction bases with no gene match: 2. Germline V lookup: CDR1 SGHAT, CDR2 FQNNGV. This CDR3 is CASSQGQGYEQYF. The CDR3 region has the DNA TGTGCCAGCAGCCAGGGACAGGGGTACGAGCAGTACTTC.